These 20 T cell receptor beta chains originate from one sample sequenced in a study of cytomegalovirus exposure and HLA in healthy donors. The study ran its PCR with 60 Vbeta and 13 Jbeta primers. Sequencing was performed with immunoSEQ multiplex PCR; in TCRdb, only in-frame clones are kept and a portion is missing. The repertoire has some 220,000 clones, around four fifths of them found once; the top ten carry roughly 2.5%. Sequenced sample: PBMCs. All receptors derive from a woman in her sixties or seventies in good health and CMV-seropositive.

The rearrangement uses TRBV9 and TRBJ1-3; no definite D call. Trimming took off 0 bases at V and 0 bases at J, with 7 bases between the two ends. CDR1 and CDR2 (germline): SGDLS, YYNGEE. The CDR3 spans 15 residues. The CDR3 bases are TGTGCCAGCAGCGTAGTCCCAGACTCTGGAAACACCATATATTTT. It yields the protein CASSVVPDSGNTIYF.

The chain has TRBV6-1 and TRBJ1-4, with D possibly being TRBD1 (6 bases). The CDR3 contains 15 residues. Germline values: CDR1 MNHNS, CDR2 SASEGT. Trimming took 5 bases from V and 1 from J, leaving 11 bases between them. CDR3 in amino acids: CASSTTGITNEKLFF. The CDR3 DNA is TGTGCCAGCAGTACAACAGGGATAACTAATGAAAAACTGTTTTTT.

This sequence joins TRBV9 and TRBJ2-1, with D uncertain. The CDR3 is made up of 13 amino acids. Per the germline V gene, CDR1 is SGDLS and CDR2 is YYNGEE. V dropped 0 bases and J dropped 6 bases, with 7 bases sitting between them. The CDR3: CASSVALFNEQFF. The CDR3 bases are TGTGCCAGCAGCGTAGCACTTTTCAATGAGCAGTTCTTC.

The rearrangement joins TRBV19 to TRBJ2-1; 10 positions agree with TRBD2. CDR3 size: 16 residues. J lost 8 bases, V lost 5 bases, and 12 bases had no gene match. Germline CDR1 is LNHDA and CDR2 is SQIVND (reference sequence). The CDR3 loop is CASSSWGLAGDDEQFF. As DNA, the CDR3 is TGTGCCAGTAGTTCCTGGGGCCTAGCGGGGGACGATGAGCAGTTCTTC.

CDR3 nucleotide sequence: TGCGCCAGCAGCCGATCTCTAGCGGGAGAATATACCGGGGAGCTGTTTTTT. Its protein is CASSRSLAGEYTGELFF. The chain joins TRBV4-1 to TRBJ2-2; 10 positions match TRBD2. The CDR3 length is 17 residues. Germline trimming cut 4 bases from V and 5 bases from J; bases unmatched to any gene: 10. Germline V gives CDR1 MGHRA, CDR2 YSYEKL.

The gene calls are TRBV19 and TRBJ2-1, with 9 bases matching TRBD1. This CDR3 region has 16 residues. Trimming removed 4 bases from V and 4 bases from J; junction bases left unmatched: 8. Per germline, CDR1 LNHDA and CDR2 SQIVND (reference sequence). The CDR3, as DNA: TGTGCCAGTAGTAAAACGGACAGGGGAGGTTACAATGAGCAGTTCTTC. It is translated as CASSKTDRGGYNEQFF.

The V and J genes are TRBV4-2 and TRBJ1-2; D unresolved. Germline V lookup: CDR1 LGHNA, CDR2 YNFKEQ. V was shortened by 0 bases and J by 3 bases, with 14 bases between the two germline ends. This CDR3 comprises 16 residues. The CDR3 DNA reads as TGTGCCAGCAGCCAAGAGTTGTTGGGCCTCGACTATGGCTACACCTTC. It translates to CASSQELLGLDYGYTF.

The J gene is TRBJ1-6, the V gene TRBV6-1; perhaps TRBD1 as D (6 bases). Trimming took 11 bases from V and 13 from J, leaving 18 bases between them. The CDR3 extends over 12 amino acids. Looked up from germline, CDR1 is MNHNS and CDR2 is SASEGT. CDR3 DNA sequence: TGTGCCGGGGGGGGGCTCGGGATGCCCCTCCACTTT. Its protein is CAGGGLGMPLHF.

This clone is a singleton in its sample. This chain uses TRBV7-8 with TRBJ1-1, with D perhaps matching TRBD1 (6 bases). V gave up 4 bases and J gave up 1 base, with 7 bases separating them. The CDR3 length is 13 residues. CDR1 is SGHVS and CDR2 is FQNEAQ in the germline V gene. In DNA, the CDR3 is TGTGCCAGCAGCTGGGGGCGGAACACTGAAGCTTTCTTT. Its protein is CASSWGRNTEAFF.

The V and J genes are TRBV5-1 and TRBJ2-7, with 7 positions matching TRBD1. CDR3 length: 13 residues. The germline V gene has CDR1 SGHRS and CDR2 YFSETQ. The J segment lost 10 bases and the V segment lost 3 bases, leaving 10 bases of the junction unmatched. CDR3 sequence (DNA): TGCGCCAGCAGCTATGGGGACCGGGACAGACAGTACTTC. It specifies CASSYGDRDRQYF. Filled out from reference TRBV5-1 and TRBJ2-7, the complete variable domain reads KAGVTQTPRYLIKTRGQQVTLSCSPISGHRSVSWYQQTPGQGLQFLFEYFSETQRNKGNFPGRFSGRQFSNSRSEMNVSTLELGDSALYLCASSYGDRDRQYFGPGTRLTVT.

The CDR3 is CASSLGAGGTYEQYF. In nucleotides, the CDR3 is TGTGCCAGCAGCTTAGGAGCGGGAGGAACCTACGAGCAGTACTTC. This chain connects TRBV7-9 to TRBJ2-7; 9 nucleotides agree with TRBD2. Trimming cost V 1 base and J 2 bases; bases outside gene matches: 3. CDR1 and CDR2 from the germline V gene are SEHNR and FQNEAQ (reference sequence). The length of the CDR3 is 15 residues.

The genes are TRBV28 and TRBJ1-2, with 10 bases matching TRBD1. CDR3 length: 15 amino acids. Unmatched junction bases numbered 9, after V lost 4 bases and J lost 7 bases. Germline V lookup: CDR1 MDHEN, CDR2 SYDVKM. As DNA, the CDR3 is TGTGCCAGCAGTTCTTGGACAGGGGGTCGTGGTGGCTACACCTTC. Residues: CASSSWTGGRGGYTF.

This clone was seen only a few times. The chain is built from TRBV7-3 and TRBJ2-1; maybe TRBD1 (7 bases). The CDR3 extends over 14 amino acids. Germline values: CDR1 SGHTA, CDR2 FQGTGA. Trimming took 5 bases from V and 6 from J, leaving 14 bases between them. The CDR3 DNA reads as TGTGCCAGCAGCACGCGACAGGGAGGCAATGAGCAGTTCTTC. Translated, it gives CASSTRQGGNEQFF.

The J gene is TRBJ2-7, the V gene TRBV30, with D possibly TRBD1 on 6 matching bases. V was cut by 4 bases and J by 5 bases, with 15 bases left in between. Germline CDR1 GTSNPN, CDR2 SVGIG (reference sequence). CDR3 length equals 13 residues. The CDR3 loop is CAWKFDRSHEQYF. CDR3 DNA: TGTGCCTGGAAATTTGACAGGTCTCACGAGCAGTACTTC.

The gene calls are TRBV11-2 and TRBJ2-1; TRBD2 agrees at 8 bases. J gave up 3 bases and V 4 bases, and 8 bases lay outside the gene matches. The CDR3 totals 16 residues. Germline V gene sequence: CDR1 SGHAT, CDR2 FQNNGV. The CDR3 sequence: CASSSAAGGLYNEQFF. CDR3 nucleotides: TGTGCCAGCAGCTCTGCGGCGGGGGGACTCTACAATGAGCAGTTCTTC.

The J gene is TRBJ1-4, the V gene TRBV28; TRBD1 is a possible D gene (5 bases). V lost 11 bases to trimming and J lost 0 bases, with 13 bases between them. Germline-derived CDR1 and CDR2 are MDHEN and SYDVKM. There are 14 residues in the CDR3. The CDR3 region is CAGRGSATNEKLFF. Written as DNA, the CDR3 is TGTGCCGGACGGGGGAGTGCAACTAATGAAAAACTGTTTTTT.

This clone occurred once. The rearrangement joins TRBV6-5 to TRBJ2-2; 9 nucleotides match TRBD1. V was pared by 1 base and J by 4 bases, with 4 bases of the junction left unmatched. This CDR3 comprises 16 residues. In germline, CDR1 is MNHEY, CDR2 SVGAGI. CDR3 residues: CASSYLDRGPTGELFF. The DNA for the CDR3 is TGTGCCAGCAGTTACTTGGACAGGGGCCCCACCGGGGAGCTGTTTTTT.

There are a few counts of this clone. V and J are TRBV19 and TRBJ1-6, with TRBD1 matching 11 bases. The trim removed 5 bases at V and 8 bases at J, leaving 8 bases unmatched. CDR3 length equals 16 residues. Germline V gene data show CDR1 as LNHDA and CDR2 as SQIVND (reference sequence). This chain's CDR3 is CASSPRTGGSDSPLHF. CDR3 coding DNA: TGTGCCAGTAGTCCCAGGACAGGGGGCAGCGATTCACCCCTCCACTTT.

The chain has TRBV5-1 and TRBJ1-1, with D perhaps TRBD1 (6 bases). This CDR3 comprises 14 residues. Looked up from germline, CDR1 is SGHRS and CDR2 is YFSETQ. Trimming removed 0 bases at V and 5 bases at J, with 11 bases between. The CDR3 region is CASSLEWDKTEAFF. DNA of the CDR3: TGCGCCAGCAGCTTGGAGTGGGACAAAACTGAAGCTTTCTTT.

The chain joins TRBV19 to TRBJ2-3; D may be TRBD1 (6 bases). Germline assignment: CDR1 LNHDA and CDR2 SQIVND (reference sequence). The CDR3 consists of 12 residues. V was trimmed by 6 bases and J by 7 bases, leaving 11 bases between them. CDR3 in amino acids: CASSSQGNTQYF. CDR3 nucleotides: TGTGCCAGTAGCTCACAGGGAAATACGCAGTATTTT.